This T cell receptor (beta chain) emerged from a study of tumor-infiltrating lymphocytes in primary liver carcinoma. The wider study: Subjects consisted of male and female patients aged 30 to 69 years.

From around 500 ng of total RNA, TCR beta-specific cDNA was reverse-transcribed using a constant-region primer. Modified slightly, ARM-PCR produced TCR beta libraries over three nested multiplex PCR rounds. TRBV1-TRBV30 forward primers paired with a C-beta reverse primer were used in the first two PCR rounds, which ran about 11 cycles each. TCRdb processed the multiplex PCR reads anew with MiXCR; each CDR3 protein has one entry. This sample yields roughly 70,000 distinct CDR3 sequences, of which approximately 74% are seen a single time; approximately 37% belongs to the top ten. The CDR3 has 15 residues. The germline V gene encodes CDR1 SGHAT and CDR2 FQDESV (reference sequence). Whole-study findings and limits: In tumor-adjacent and tumor-blood pairs, overlap was lower than in tumor region pairs. Tumor top-250-clone fractions significantly exceeded those of blood (p = 0.039). A small share of top clones, only about 7-25%, was found in all five tumor regions.

The approximately 17-34 mg bulk tissue piece was not sorted before simultaneous RNA and DNA extraction. Comments on this clonotype: Its antigen is currently unknown. At one end the junction does not follow the germline gene, possibly because of a read error.

The clonotype originates from a man in his forties with primary liver carcinoma and hepatitis B virus infection. Sequences were obtained from liver tumor tissue from sampling region 4. Described subset: tumor region T4, right-lateral pole. The rearrangement uses TRBV11-1 and TRBJ2-7; the D gene is possibly TRBD2 (6 bases). In nucleotides, the CDR3 is TGTGCCAGTAGCTTAACGAGATCGGGAGAATACGAGCAGTATTTC. Translating gives CASSLTRSGEYEQYF.